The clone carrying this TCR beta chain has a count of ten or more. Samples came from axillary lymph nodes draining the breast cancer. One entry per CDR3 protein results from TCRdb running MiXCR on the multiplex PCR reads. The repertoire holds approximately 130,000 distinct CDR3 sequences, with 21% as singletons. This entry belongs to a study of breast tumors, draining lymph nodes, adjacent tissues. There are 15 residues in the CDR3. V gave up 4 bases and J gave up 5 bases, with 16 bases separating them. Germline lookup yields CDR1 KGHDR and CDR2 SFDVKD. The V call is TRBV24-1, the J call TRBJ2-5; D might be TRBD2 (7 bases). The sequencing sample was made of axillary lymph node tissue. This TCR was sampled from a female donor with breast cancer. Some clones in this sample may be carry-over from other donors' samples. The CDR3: CATSDPGGAAETQYF. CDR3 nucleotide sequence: TGTGCCACCAGTGACCCTGGGGGGGCCGCGGAGACCCAGTACTTC.